The clone carrying this TCR beta chain was counted many times. Its antigen is not known. These data originate in a study of T-cell reconstitution after alpha-beta-depleted transplantation in children. This sample's TCRbeta library carried unique molecular identifier barcodes. One entry per CDR3 protein, called by TCRdb with MiXCR from the PCR reads. This sample has roughly 500,000 distinct CDR3 sequences; about 10% occur once, and the top ten carry around 2%. Study-wide results and caveats: TCRbeta diversity was high at day 60 in some patients (a result of surviving recipient T cells and thymic progenitors). Roughly two months post-transplant, alpha-beta T cells reportedly originated from several hundred graft clones that had expanded. When one year had passed after transplant, most T-cell counts and diversity came from newly produced T cells.

This clonotype was sampled from a child younger than 10 with inherited bone marrow failure, due to receive a stem cell transplant. Material: PBMCs, obtained before TCRalphabeta/CD19-depleted stem cell transplant.

CDR3 coding DNA: TGTGCCAGTAGTATGGGTCCGTGGGCTCCTTTGTTCTTC. Its protein is CASSMGPWAPLFF. The chain couples TRBV19 to TRBJ2-1; D gene ambiguous. The V gene's germline CDR1 is LNHDA and CDR2 SQIVND (reference sequence). This CDR3 is 13 amino acids long. Trimming pared 3 bases from V and 15 bases from J, leaving 18 bases between.